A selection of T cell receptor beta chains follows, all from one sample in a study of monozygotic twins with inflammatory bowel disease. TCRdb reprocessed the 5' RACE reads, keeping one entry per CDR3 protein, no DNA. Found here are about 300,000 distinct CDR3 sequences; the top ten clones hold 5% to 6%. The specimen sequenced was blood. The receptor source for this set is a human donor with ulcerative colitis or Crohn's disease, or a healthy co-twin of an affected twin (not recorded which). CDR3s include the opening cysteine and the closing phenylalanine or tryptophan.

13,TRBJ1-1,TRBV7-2,CASSPELGGIAFF
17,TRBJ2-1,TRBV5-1,CASSLNGLGGSYNEQFF
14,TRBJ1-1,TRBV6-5,CASSYLKPGTEAFF
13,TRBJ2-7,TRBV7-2,CASAAGTTYEQYF
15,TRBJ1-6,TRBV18,CASSPAGQGYSPLHF
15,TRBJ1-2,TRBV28,CASSSLGPPVYGYTF
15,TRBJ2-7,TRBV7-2,CASSFFGTGRDEQYF
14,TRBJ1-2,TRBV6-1,CASRKAPRTGGYTF
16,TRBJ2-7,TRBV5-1,CASTPGQGFGFYEQYF
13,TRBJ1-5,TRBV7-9,CASSSPSRGPQHF
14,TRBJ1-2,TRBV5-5,CASSAGQGNYGYTF
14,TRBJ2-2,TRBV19,CASSARQAGGELFF
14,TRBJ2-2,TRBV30,CAWSWGVSTGELFF
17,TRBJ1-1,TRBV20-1,CSARDLSKEGLNTEAFF
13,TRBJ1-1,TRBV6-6,CASNPGSFAEAFF
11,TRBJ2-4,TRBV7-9,CASSQGYIQYF
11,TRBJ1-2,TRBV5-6,CASSLAWGYTF
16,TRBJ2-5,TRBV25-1,CASSESFSGTIETQYF
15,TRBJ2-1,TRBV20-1,CSAKITSFSYNEQFF
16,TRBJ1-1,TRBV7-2,CASSQHGRQMNTEAFF
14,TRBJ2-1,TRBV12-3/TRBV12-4,CASSERTYYNEQFF
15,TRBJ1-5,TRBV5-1,CASSLEGQNNQPQHF
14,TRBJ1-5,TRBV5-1,CASSLDGNNQPQHF
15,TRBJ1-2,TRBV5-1,CASSLIDREYYGYTF
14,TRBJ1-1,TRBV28,CASGQGQGFAEAFF
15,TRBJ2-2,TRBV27,CASSLTRNPLWELFF
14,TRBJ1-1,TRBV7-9,CASSLPLLNTEAFF
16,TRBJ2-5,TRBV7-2,CASSQRRGDIQETQYF
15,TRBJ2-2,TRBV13,CASRPLGFYGGELFF
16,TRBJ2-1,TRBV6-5,CASSYSGTGMSNEQFF
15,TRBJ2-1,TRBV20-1,CSEWGPEQSYNEQFF
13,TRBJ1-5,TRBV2,CASRDRGAQPQHF
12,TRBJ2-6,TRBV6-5,CASRAGANVLTF
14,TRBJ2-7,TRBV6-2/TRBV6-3,CASSFYRVGVEQYF
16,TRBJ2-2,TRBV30,CAWRGLAEYYTGELFF
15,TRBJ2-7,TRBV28,CASSGGTAIRYEQYF
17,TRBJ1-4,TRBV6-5,CASSYGQGRVTNEKLFF
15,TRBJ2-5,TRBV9,CASSQAMERRETQYF
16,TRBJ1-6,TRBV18,CASSPASQGAGSPLHF
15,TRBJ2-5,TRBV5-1,CASSTLDRVGETQYF
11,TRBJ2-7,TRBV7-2,CASSLKVEQYF
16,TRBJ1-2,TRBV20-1,CSARDVNRERSYGYTF